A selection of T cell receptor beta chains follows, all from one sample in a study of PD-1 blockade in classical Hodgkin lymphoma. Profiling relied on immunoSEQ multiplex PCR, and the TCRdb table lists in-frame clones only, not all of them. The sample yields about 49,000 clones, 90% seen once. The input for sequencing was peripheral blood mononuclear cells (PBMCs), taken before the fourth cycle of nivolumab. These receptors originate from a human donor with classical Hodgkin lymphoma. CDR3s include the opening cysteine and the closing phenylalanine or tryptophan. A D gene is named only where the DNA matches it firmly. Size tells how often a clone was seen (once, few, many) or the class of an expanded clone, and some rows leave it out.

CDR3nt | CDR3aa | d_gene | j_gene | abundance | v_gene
TGTGCCAGTAGTATTAGCAATCAGCCCCAGCATTTT | CASSISNQPQHF | . | TRBJ1-5 | . | TRBV19
TGTGCCAGCAAAGAGAGCAATCAGCCCCAGCATTTT | CASKESNQPQHF | . | TRBJ1-5 | . | TRBV27
TGTGCCAGTAGTGCGGGACTGTCGCTCAATGAGCAGTTCTTC | CASSAGLSLNEQFF | . | TRBJ2-1 | . | TRBV19
TGTGCCAGCAGCCTAGACTGGAGCTCCTACGAGCAGTACTTC | CASSLDWSSYEQYF | . | TRBJ2-7 | . | TRBV5-4
TGCGCCAGCAGCAGGGACACCCTGGGGGGTGAAAAACTGTTTTTT | CASSRDTLGGEKLFF | . | TRBJ1-4 | . | TRBV5-1
TGTGCCAGCAGTGACTCGGCCCGGGGCGACTATGGCTACACCTTC | CASSDSARGDYGYTF | . | TRBJ1-2 | . | TRBV6-4
TGTGCTAGTGTCGGTGGGAGCGGGAGCTTAACCGAGCAGTACTTC | CASVGGSGSLTEQYF | TRBD2 | TRBJ2-7 | . | TRBV12-5
TGCAGTGTTCAGGGCTATGGCTACACCTTC | CSVQGYGYTF | . | TRBJ1-2 | . | TRBV20-1
TGTGCCAGCAGTATCGGGGGACAGGGGAATTCACCCCTCCACTTT | CASSIGGQGNSPLHF | TRBD1 | TRBJ1-6 | . | TRBV2
TGTGCCAGCAGCCATAGACGGACCCAAGAGACCCAGTACTTC | CASSHRRTQETQYF | . | TRBJ2-5 | . | TRBV5-5
TGTGCCAGCAGCTTAAAGGGCGGTCCCTCTGGGGCCAACGTCCTGACTTTC | CASSLKGGPSGANVLTF | . | TRBJ2-6 | once | TRBV7-3
TGTGCCAGCAGACTAGCGGGAGACACCGGGGAGCTGTTTTTT | CASRLAGDTGELFF | TRBD2 | TRBJ2-2 | few | TRBV6-1
TGCGCCAGCAGCTTGGGTCTTAGGGGACCCTCTGGAAACACCATATATTTT | CASSLGLRGPSGNTIYF | . | TRBJ1-3 | . | TRBV5-1
TGTGCCAGCAGTGACCGGGGCAGCACAGATACGCAGTATTTT | CASSDRGSTDTQYF | . | TRBJ2-3 | . | TRBV6-4
TGTGCCAGAAGCAAAAGACACAATGAGCAGTTCTTC | CARSKRHNEQFF | . | TRBJ2-1 | once | TRBV5-3
TGTGCCAGCAGCGGTCTGGGACTTTCCTACAATGAGCAGTTCTTC | CASSGLGLSYNEQFF | . | TRBJ2-1 | . | TRBV5-4
TGTGCCAGTGTGACTAGCCCATACAATGAGCAGTTCTTC | CASVTSPYNEQFF | TRBD2 | TRBJ2-1 | . | TRBV6-1
TGTGCCTGGAGTGCCGGGACTAGCGGTTACAATGAGCAGTTCTTC | CAWSAGTSGYNEQFF | TRBD2 | TRBJ2-1 | . | TRBV30
TGCAGCGTTGGTCGGGTGAACACTGAAGCTTTCTTT | CSVGRVNTEAFF | . | TRBJ1-1 | . | TRBV29-1
TGTGCCAGTAGGGGGAGCCCCTACGAGCAGTACTTC | CASRGSPYEQYF | . | TRBJ2-7 | few | TRBV19
TGTGCCAGGGGGAGGGAGGGGAACGGCTATGGCTACACCTTC | CARGREGNGYGYTF | . | TRBJ1-2 | . | TRBV6-1
TGTGCCAGCAGCCAGCAACGGACTAGCGGGAGCACAGATACGCAGTATTTT | CASSQQRTSGSTDTQYF | TRBD2 | TRBJ2-3 | . | TRBV7-9
TGTGCCAGCATGCCCGGCCTGTTCAATGAGCAGTTCTTC | CASMPGLFNEQFF | . | TRBJ2-1 | . | TRBV6-1
TGTGCCAGCAGTTACACGGACAGGGGAATCTACGAGCAGTACTTC | CASSYTDRGIYEQYF | TRBD1 | TRBJ2-7 | few | TRBV6-6
TGTGCCAGCAGCTTAGAATATCAGCCCCAGCATTTT | CASSLEYQPQHF | . | TRBJ1-5 | . | TRBV7-9
TGTGCCAGCAGCCGAGAGGGTGGGGCAAACAATGAGCAGTTCTTC | CASSREGGANNEQFF | . | TRBJ2-1 | few | TRBV5-5
TGTGCCAGCAGTGATTCTGAGGGGTTGGGTGAAAAACTGTTTTTT | CASSDSEGLGEKLFF | . | TRBJ1-4 | . | TRBV2
TGTGCCAGCGCCCCCGGCAGAGCCAACCAAGAGACCCAGTACTTC | CASAPGRANQETQYF | . | TRBJ2-5 | . | TRBV6-6
TGTGCCAGCACCAGAGGGGGCTTCGACGAGCAGTACTTC | CASTRGGFDEQYF | TRBD1 | TRBJ2-7 | . | TRBV6-6
TGCGCCAGCAGGGGGGAAGGATCTACCGGGGAGCTGTTTTTT | CASRGEGSTGELFF | . | TRBJ2-2 | . | TRBV5-1
TGTGCCAGCAGACCTCCGGGACTTGGATACGAGCAGTACTTC | CASRPPGLGYEQYF | . | TRBJ2-7 | . | TRBV7-2
TGTGCCAGCAGCTCCCGGGACAGGCGCGAGAGGGCCGGGGAGCTGTTTTTT | CASSSRDRRERAGELFF | TRBD1 | TRBJ2-2 | once | TRBV7-3
TGTGCCAGCAGCTTCGAAGCCGTCAATGAGCAGTTCTTC | CASSFEAVNEQFF | . | TRBJ2-1 | . | TRBV7-3
TGTGCCTGGAGTACTTCAGGGACTCAGCCCCAGCATTTT | CAWSTSGTQPQHF | . | TRBJ1-5 | once | TRBV30
TGTGCCAGCAGTTACGAACAGCGGAACGAGCAGTACTTC | CASSYEQRNEQYF | . | TRBJ2-7 | . | TRBV6-5
TGCGCCAGCAGCCAAGATTCAGCGACAGGGATTTATGGCTACACCTTC | CASSQDSATGIYGYTF | TRBD1 | TRBJ1-2 | . | TRBV4-1
TGTGCCAGTAGTTTGGCGAGGGGGCAGTTGTGGGAAAAACTGTTTTTT | CASSLARGQLWEKLFF | TRBD1 | TRBJ1-4 | . | TRBV19
TGTGCCAGCAGCCCCCGCCGCGGGACTCATAACAATGAGCAGTTCTTC | CASSPRRGTHNNEQFF | . | TRBJ2-1 | . | TRBV5-4
TGTGCCAGCAGGGGAGTAGTACAGCCCCAGCATTTT | CASRGVVQPQHF | . | TRBJ1-5 | few | TRBV19
TGTGCCAGCAGCTTAAGGTCGGGAGCGTTCACCGGGGAGCTGTTTTTT | CASSLRSGAFTGELFF | . | TRBJ2-2 | . | TRBV13
TGCGCCAGCAGCGTCAGGGAAGGCACAGATACGCAGTATTTT | CASSVREGTDTQYF | . | TRBJ2-3 | . | TRBV5-1